This TCR beta chain was captured by sequencing in a study of T cells after yellow fever vaccination. Between the trimmed V and J ends, which lost 6 bases and 7 bases, there was a span of 16 bases. The CDR3 has 13 amino acids. Germline assignment: CDR1 DFQATT and CDR2 SNEGSKA (reference sequence). Study findings and constraints: A large majority of primary-vaccination clones showed up again after the booster (roughly 96% CD4, approximately 90% CD8).

TCRdb ran MiXCR on the 5' RACE reads and lists one entry per CDR3 protein. The sample lists around 150,000 distinct CDR3 sequences, around 7.2% occurring once. This clonotype was observed a handful of times. Its specificity is unknown. Sequences were derived from CD4+ T cells sorted from PBMCs, sampled 5 days after the first yellow fever vaccination. The chain carries TRBV20-1 and TRBJ1-5, with D perhaps matching TRBD1 (6 bases). The TCR originated in a man younger than 35 who received the YFV17D yellow fever vaccine. The CDR3 DNA reads TGCAGTGCGAGTCGGGACATTTCACAGCCCCAGCATTTT. It translates to CSASRDISQPQHF.